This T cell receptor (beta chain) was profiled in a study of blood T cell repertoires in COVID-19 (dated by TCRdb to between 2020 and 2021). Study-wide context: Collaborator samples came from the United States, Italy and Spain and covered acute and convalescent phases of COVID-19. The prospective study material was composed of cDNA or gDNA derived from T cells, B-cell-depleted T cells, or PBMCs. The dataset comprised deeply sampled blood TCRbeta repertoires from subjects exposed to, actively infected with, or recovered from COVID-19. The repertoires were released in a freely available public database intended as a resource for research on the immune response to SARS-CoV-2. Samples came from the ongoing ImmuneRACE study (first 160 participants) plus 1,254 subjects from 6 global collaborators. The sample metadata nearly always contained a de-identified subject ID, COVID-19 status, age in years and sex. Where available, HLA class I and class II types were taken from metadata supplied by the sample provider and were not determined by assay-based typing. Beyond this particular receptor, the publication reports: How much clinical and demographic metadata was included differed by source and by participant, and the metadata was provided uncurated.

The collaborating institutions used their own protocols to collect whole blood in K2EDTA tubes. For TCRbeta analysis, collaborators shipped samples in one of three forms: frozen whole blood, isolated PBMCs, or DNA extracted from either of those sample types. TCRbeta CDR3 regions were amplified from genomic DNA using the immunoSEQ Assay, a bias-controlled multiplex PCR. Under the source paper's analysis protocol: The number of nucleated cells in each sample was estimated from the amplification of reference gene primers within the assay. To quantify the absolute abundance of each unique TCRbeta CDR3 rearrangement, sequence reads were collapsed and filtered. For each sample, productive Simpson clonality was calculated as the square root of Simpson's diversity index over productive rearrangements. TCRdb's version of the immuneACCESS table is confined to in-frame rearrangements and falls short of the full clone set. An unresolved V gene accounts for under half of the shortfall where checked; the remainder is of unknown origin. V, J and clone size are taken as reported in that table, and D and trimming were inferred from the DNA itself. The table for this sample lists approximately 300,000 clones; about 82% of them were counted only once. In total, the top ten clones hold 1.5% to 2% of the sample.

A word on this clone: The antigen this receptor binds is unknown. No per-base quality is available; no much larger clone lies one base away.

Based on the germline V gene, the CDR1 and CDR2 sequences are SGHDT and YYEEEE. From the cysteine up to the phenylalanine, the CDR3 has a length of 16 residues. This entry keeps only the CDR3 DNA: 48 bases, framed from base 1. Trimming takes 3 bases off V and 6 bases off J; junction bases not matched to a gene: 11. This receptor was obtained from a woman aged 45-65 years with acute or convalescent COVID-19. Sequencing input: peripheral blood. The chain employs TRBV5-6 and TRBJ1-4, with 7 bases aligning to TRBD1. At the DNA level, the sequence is TGTGCCAGCAGCTGGAACGACAGGGTCGGGGATGAAAAACTGTTTTTT. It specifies CASSWNDRVGDEKLFF.